This TCR beta chain stems from a study of blood T cell repertoires in COVID-19. TCRdb's copy holds only in-frame clones and misses some; the assay was immunoSEQ multiplex PCR. The repertoire holds fewer than 150,000 clones, with 88% as singletons. Sequences were obtained from peripheral blood. The source is a woman in her 70s who had recovered from COVID-19.

The CDR3 DNA sequence: TGTGCCAGCAGCCCCCAAGGGACAGGAAGTTACAATGAGCAGTTCTTC. Amino acids: CASSPQGTGSYNEQFF. This chain connects TRBV11-2 to TRBJ2-1; 8 nucleotides line up with TRBD1. Germline lookup yields CDR1 SGHAT and CDR2 FQNNGV. CDR3 length: 16 amino acids. V lost 5 bases to trimming and J lost 4 bases; unmatched junction nucleotides: 10.